The clone carrying this T cell receptor (beta chain) was seen at least ten times. CDR3 length: 16 residues. Germline CDR1 and CDR2: ENHRY and SYGVKD. With V trimmed by 4 bases and J by 4 bases, 7 bases remained unmatched. The library targeted TCRbeta and was prepared with unique molecular identifiers. TCRdb independently ran MiXCR on the PCR reads; one entry per CDR3 protein. The sample has over 550,000 distinct CDR3 sequences; approximately 10% are singletons. The data were taken from a study of T-cell reconstitution after alpha-beta-depleted transplantation in children. Sample: PBMCs from the stem cell graft donor, taken from the stem cell graft. The chain carries TRBV10-3 and TRBJ2-1, with 10 bases matching TRBD2. The origin of this receptor is a human donor who donated a stem cell graft to a child with acute myeloid leukemia. This chain's CDR3 is CAISAGLAAGYNEQFF. Here the CDR3 DNA reads TGTGCCATCAGTGCCGGACTAGCGGCGGGATACAATGAGCAGTTCTTC.